Below are 24 T cell receptor beta chains sequenced from a single sample in a study of T-cell memory formation after mild COVID-19. TCRdb fed the 5' RACE reads into MiXCR, producing one record per CDR3 protein. The sample includes hundreds of thousands of distinct CDR3 sequences, approximately 14% of them seen just once. Sequenced: PBMCs or a T cell subset sorted from them (not recorded which). The receptors here all came from a man aged 18 to 29 who had mild COVID-19 (a few samples of this study predate the infection). Cell type and time point are not known.

V usage is TRBV5-1 and J usage is TRBJ2-3; TRBD1 agrees at 7 bases. J was trimmed by 4 bases and V by 4 bases; bases with no gene match: 6. The CDR3 is made up of 14 amino acids. Looked up from germline, CDR1 is SGHRS and CDR2 is YFSETQ. This CDR3 reads CASSATGPPDTQYF. The CDR3 DNA reads as TGCGCCAGCAGCGCGACAGGGCCCCCAGATACGCAGTATTTT.

A few counts support this clonotype. The chain recombines TRBV5-6 with TRBJ2-1, with 7 bases identical to TRBD1. The CDR3 covers 13 residues. Looked up from germline, CDR1 is SGHDT and CDR2 is YYEEEE. J gave up 7 bases and V 3 bases, and 4 bases lay outside the gene matches. The CDR3 sequence: CASSSTGWNEQFF. The CDR3 nucleotides are TGTGCCAGCAGCTCGACAGGGTGGAATGAGCAGTTCTTC. Variable domain in full (rest from reference TRBV5-6 and TRBJ2-1): DAGVTQSPTHLIKTRGQQVTLRCSPKSGHDTVSWYQQALGQGPQFIFQYYEEEERQRGNFPDRFSGHQFPNYSSELNVNALLLGDSALYLCASSSTGWNEQFFGPGTRLTVL.

This clonotype showed up just a few times. The gene calls are TRBV4-3 and TRBJ1-2; D remains ambiguous. Trimming took 0 bases from V and 4 from J, leaving 12 bases between them. Germline lookup yields CDR1 LGHNA and CDR2 YSLEER. CDR3 length: 15 amino acids. The CDR3 nucleotides read TGCGCCAGCAGCCAAGAGTACGTACGGAGCTATGGCTACACCTTC. Translating it yields CASSQEYVRSYGYTF.

This clonotype was counted between two and nine times. The rearrangement links TRBV7-9 to TRBJ2-1; no reliable D call. Trimming took off 5 bases at V and 0 bases at J, with 11 bases between the two ends. The CDR3 sequence is 15 residues long. The V gene's germline CDR1 is SEHNR and CDR2 FQNEAQ (reference sequence). The CDR3 loop is CASSHPLSSYNEQFF. For the CDR3, the DNA is TGTGCCAGCAGCCACCCGCTTAGCTCCTACAATGAGCAGTTCTTC.

This clonotype was seen many times. V and J are TRBV29-1 and TRBJ2-7; D is undetermined. Looked up from germline, CDR1 is SQVTM and CDR2 is ANQGSEA. The CDR3 is 15 residues long. Trimming shortened V by 7 bases and J by 1 base, and 20 bases separated the two germline ends. In DNA form, the CDR3 reads TGCAGCGCCCACCCGAAAGACCGGGCTTCCTACGAGCAGTACGTC. Protein product: CSAHPKDRASYEQYV.

A few counts support this clonotype. This chain joins TRBV5-1 and TRBJ1-2, with 8 bases aligning to TRBD1. This CDR3 is 14 amino acids long. The J segment lost 8 bases and the V segment lost 4 bases, leaving 10 bases of the junction unmatched. Germline V gene sequence: CDR1 SGHRS, CDR2 YFSETQ. The CDR3 nucleotides read TGCGCCAGCAGCCCGACTCGGACAGGGTTAGGCTACACCTTC. Residues: CASSPTRTGLGYTF.

The genes are TRBV27 and TRBJ2-2, with 7 bases matching TRBD2. Trimming removed 1 base from V and 7 bases from J; junction bases left unmatched: 3. The CDR3 runs to 14 residues. CDR1 is MNHEY and CDR2 is SMNVEV in the germline V gene (reference sequence). This CDR3 is CASSLYTGGGELFF. The CDR3, as DNA: TGTGCCAGCAGTTTATATACGGGAGGCGGGGAGCTGTTTTTT.

CDR3 bases: TGTGCCAGCAGCAACACCCCACGGCGGGACAGGGGTATCAATGAGCAGTTCTTC. This gives the protein CASSNTPRRDRGINEQFF. The chain recombines TRBV28 with TRBJ2-1; 10 bases align to TRBD1. The V segment lost 6 bases and the J segment 6 bases; nucleotides outside the gene matches: 17. Germline loops: CDR1 MDHEN, CDR2 SYDVKM. The CDR3 length is 18 residues.

This chain links TRBV4-2 with TRBJ2-5; D is undetermined. The germline V and J ends were trimmed by 0 bases and 5 bases, with 10 bases remaining between them. This CDR3 contains 14 residues. Germline assignment: CDR1 LGHNA and CDR2 YNFKEQ. Here the CDR3 reads CASSQDSKGETQYF. In DNA form, the CDR3 reads TGTGCCAGCAGCCAAGATAGCAAAGGGGAGACCCAGTACTTC.

This clonotype was seen a handful of times. The chain carries TRBV7-2 and TRBJ1-3; D remains unclear. The ends were cut back, 3 bases at V and 4 bases at J, with 10 bases in the middle. This CDR3 has 14 residues. CDR1 and CDR2 from the germline V gene are SGHTA and FQGNSA. The CDR3 bases are TGTGCCAGCAGCTTTGTAGGGCGGGGAAACACCATATATTTT. Amino acids: CASSFVGRGNTIYF. Full variable domain (remainder filled in from reference TRBV7-2 and TRBJ1-3): GAGVSQSPSNKVTEKGKDVELRCDPISGHTALYWYRQSLGQGLEFLIYFQGNSAPDKSGLPSDRFSAERTGGSVSTLTIQRTQQEDSAVYLCASSFVGRGNTIYFGEGSWLTVV.

The chain uses TRBV12-3 or TRBV12-4 and TRBJ1-6; 7 bases map to TRBD1. Germline trimming cut 0 bases from V and 8 bases from J; bases unmatched to any gene: 4. This CDR3 is built from 15 residues. The CDR3 sequence is CASSLATGFDSPLHF. The CDR3 coding sequence is TGTGCCAGCAGTTTAGCGACAGGGTTTGATTCACCCCTCCACTTT.

This clonotype came up a few times. This chain uses TRBV9 with TRBJ2-7, with TRBD1 matching over 7 bases. Germline CDR1 and CDR2: SGDLS and YYNGEE. The CDR3 has 15 amino acids. The V gene end was trimmed by 0 bases and the J gene end by 2 bases; junction bases not matched to a gene: 5. DNA of the CDR3: TGTGCCAGCAGCGTAGGTGGGGACAGCCCCTACGAGCAGTACTTC. It encodes CASSVGGDSPYEQYF.

This clonotype turned up a few times. The rearrangement joins TRBV20-1 to TRBJ2-2; D call uncertain. Per germline, CDR1 DFQATT and CDR2 SNEGSKA (reference sequence). With 0 bases removed from V and 6 bases from J, the gap between germline ends came to 14 bases. The CDR3 contains 15 residues. The CDR3 DNA sequence: TGCAGTGCTAGAGATCCCCACAGATTACCCGGGGAGCTGTTTTTT. Its protein product is CSARDPHRLPGELFF.

The chain combines TRBV7-9 with TRBJ2-5, with 7 bases fitting TRBD2. In germline, CDR1 is SEHNR, CDR2 FQNEAQ (reference sequence). This CDR3 spans 15 amino acids. Trimming cost V 5 bases and J 2 bases; bases outside gene matches: 8. The DNA of the CDR3 is TGTGCCAGCAGCCCCGGGACTACCCTTCAAGAGACCCAGTACTTC. Amino acids: CASSPGTTLQETQYF.

The chain couples TRBV5-5 to TRBJ2-3; TRBD1 aligns across 9 bases. CDR1 and CDR2 (germline): SGHKS, YYEKEE (reference sequence). V lost 3 bases, J lost 7 bases, and 6 bases stayed unmatched. This CDR3 has 14 residues. This chain's CDR3 is CASSSGQGIHTQYF. DNA for the CDR3: TGTGCCAGCAGCTCCGGACAGGGGATTCATACGCAGTATTTT. The whole variable domain, filled in from reference TRBV5-5 and TRBJ2-3, reads DAGVTQSPTHLIKTRGQQVTLRCSPISGHKSVSWYQQVLGQGPQFIFQYYEKEERGRGNFPDRFSARQFPNYSSELNVNALLLGDSALYLCASSSGQGIHTQYFGPGTRLTVL.

In its sample, this clonotype was seen a few times. The gene calls are TRBV5-5 and TRBJ2-3; unclear D gene. The CDR3 contains 13 residues. Germline V lookup: CDR1 SGHKS, CDR2 YYEKEE (reference sequence). V shed 5 bases and J shed 5 bases, with 12 bases lying between them. This CDR3 reads CASSGMQKDTQYF. CDR3 bases: TGTGCCAGCAGTGGGATGCAGAAAGATACGCAGTATTTT.

This clonotype was found a few times. The chain employs TRBV7-9 and TRBJ1-4; no clear D. This CDR3 is 11 amino acids long. Germline V gene sequence: CDR1 SEHNR, CDR2 FQNEAQ (reference sequence). Deletions cut 7 bases from V and 2 bases from J, with 2 bases between. This chain's CDR3 is CASTTNEKLFF. In DNA form, the CDR3 reads TGTGCCAGCACTACTAATGAAAAACTGTTTTTT.

The gene calls are TRBV21-1 and TRBJ1-4; the table's D call TRBD1 went unverified against the DNA. TRBV21-1 represents a pseudogene. The CDR3 loop spans 15 amino acids. CDR3 DNA sequence: TGTGCCAGCAGCGCCCAGGGTTTCGGTAATGAAAAACTGTTTTTT. As protein: CASSAQGFGNEKLFF.

The CDR3 DNA is TGCAGTGCTAGAGGCGGGACGGGGGCTAACTATGGCTACACCTTC. It encodes CSARGGTGANYGYTF. J is TRBJ1-2 and V is TRBV20-1; possibly TRBD1 for D (5 bases). Germline loops: CDR1 DFQATT, CDR2 SNEGSKA (reference sequence). The CDR3 is 15 residues long. Deletions cut 1 base from V and 0 bases from J, with 12 bases between.

This chain joins TRBV6-5 and TRBJ2-7, with a possible D match to TRBD1 (5 bases). The CDR3 runs to 16 residues. Deletions cut 2 bases from V and 0 bases from J, with 14 bases between. Germline V CDR1 and CDR2: MNHEY, SVGAGI. CDR3 sequence reads: CASSYLRQPSSYEQYF. The CDR3 DNA is TGTGCCAGCAGTTACCTCCGACAGCCCTCCTCCTACGAGCAGTACTTC.

There are many counts of this clonotype. The rearrangement joins TRBV5-4 to TRBJ2-6, with a possible D match to TRBD1 (5 bases). Trimming left V 4 bases short and J 10 bases short, with 15 bases between. The CDR3 is 14 residues long. CDR1 is SGHNT, CDR2 YYREEE, per germline (reference sequence). The CDR3 nucleotides read TGTGCCAGCAGCCTGGAGACAGTAGGGAACGTCCTGACTTTC. Protein product: CASSLETVGNVLTF.

This clonotype occurred a few times. The rearrangement joins TRBV15 to TRBJ2-3, with 8 bases lining up with TRBD1. The CDR3 runs to 14 residues. Germline values: CDR1 LNHNV, CDR2 YYDKDF (reference sequence). V was pared by 5 bases and J by 5 bases, with 6 bases of the junction left unmatched. The DNA of the CDR3 is TGTGCCACCAGCGTTCAGGGGGCGGGAGATACGCAGTATTTT. This sequence encodes CATSVQGAGDTQYF.

This clonotype was recorded at least ten times. The V and J genes are TRBV6-5 and TRBJ2-2; D may be TRBD1 (6 bases). Trimming removed 6 bases at V and 6 bases at J, with 11 bases between. The CDR3 spans 13 residues. Germline V gene sequence: CDR1 MNHEY, CDR2 SVGAGI. The CDR3 loop is CASSHRVPGELFF. The CDR3 nucleotides are TGTGCCAGCAGCCACAGGGTACCCGGGGAGCTGTTTTTT.

This clonotype came up many times. The J gene is TRBJ2-3, the V gene TRBV9, with 11 bases that match TRBD2. CDR3 length equals 14 residues. Germline CDR1 reads SGDLS; CDR2 reads YYNGEE. Trimming removed 4 bases from V and 4 bases from J; junction bases left unmatched: 2. CDR3 DNA sequence: TGTGCCAGCAGCCCGGGACTAGCGGCAGATACGCAGTATTTT. Its translation is CASSPGLAADTQYF. Combining the CDR3 with reference TRBV9 and TRBJ2-3 gives the whole variable domain DSGVTQTPKHLITATGQRVTLRCSPRSGDLSVYWYQQSLDQGLQFLIQYYNGEERAKGNILERFSAQQFPDLHSELNLSSLELGDSALYFCASSPGLAADTQYFGPGTRLTVL.